The source of this T cell receptor (beta chain) is a study of identical twins. This clonotype was counted many times. With 5 bases clipped from V and 0 bases from J, the junction kept 4 bases outside the gene matches. The CDR3 is 17 residues long. TCRdb re-analysed the 5' RACE reads in MiXCR, keeping a single row per CDR3 protein. In the table there are roughly 720,000 distinct CDR3 sequences, 18% of which are singletons. These data are also associated with another study on T cells expressing NK-cell markers.

This TCR derives from a woman in her late teens or twenties in good health. The genes are TRBV12-3 or TRBV12-4 and TRBJ2-1; 13 bases match TRBD2. The sample comprised PBMCs. This CDR3 reads CASSGLAGASSYNEQFF. The CDR3 region has the DNA TGTGCCAGCAGTGGACTAGCGGGGGCAAGCTCCTACAATGAGCAGTTCTTC.